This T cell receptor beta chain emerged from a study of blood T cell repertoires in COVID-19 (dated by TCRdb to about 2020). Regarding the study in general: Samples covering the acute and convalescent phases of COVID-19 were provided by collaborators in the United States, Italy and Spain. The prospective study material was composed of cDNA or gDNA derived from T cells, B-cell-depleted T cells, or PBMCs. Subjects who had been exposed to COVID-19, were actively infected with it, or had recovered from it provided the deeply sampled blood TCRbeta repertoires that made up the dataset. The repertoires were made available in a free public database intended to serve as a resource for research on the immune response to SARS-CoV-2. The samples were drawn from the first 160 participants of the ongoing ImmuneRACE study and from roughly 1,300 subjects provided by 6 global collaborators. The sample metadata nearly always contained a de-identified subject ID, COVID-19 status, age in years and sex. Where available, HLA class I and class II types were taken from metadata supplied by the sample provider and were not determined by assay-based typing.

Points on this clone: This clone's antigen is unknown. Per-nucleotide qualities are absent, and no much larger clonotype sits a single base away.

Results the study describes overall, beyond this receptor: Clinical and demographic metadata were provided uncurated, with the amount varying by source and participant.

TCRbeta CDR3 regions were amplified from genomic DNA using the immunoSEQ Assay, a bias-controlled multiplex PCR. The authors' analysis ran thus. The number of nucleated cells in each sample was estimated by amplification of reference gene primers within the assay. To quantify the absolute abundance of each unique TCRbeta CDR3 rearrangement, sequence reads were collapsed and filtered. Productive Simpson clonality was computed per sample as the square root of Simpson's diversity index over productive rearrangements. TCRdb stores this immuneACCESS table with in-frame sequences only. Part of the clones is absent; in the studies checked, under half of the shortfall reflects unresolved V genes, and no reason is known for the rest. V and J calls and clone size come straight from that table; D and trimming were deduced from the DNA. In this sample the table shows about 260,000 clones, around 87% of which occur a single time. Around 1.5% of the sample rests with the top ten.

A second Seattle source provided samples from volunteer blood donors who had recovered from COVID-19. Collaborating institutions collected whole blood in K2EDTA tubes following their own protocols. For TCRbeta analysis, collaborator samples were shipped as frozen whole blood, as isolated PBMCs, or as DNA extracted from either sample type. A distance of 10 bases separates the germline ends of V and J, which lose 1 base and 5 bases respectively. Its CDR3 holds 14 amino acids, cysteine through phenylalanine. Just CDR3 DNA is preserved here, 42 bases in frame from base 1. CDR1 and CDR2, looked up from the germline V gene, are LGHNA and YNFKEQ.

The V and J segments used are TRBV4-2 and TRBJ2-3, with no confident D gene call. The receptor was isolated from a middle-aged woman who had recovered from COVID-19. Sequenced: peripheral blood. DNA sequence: TGTGCCAGCAGCCAAGGAACGGGTGAAGATACGCAGTATTTT. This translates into CASSQGTGEDTQYF.